The subject of this entry is one TCR beta chain. The source of the sample is a study of blood T cells in healthy people across ages. The overall study: With template switching, about one barcoded beta molecule was captured per two T cells.

The V gene end was trimmed by 7 bases and the J gene end by 10 bases; junction bases not matched to a gene: 12. CDR1 is MGHRA and CDR2 is YSYEKL in the germline V gene. The length of the CDR3 is 15 residues. It was with a sample-barcoded 5' primer and a J-beta primer mix that a second PCR of roughly 6 to 12 cycles was run. TCRdb ran MiXCR on the 5' RACE reads and lists one entry per CDR3 protein. The profile covers approximately 1.5 million distinct CDR3 sequences, with roughly 30% appearing a single time and about 10% taken by the ten largest. Sequencing input: blood. The chain recombines TRBV4-1 with TRBJ2-1; 11 bases align to TRBD2. This TCR came from a woman in her 30s in good health. CDR3 coding DNA: TGCGCCAGCACACTAGCGGGGGAGCTTGGCGGAGAGCAGTTCTTC. Amino acid sequence: CASTLAGELGGEQFF.